Each of the 9 T cell receptor beta chains below was sequenced from the same sample in a study of blood T cells in healthy people across ages. A second PCR, run for roughly 7 to 11 cycles, used a sample-barcoded 5' primer plus a J-beta primer mix. TCRdb itself ran the 5' RACE reads through MiXCR, one entry per CDR3 protein. The sample includes approximately 810,000 distinct CDR3 sequences, around 30% of them seen just once. What was sequenced was blood. These receptors came from a woman of 80 years or more in good health.

V and J are TRBV20-1 and TRBJ1-3; no clear D. Germline assignment: CDR1 DFQATT and CDR2 SNEGSKA (reference sequence). The CDR3 is 13 residues long. Deletions cut 6 bases from V and 0 bases from J, with 9 bases between. The CDR3 bases are TGCAGTGCCGAAATGAGCTCTGGAAACACCATATATTTT. Amino acids: CSAEMSSGNTIYF.

At least ten counts were recorded for this clonotype. The genes are TRBV20-1 and TRBJ1-5; 8 bases are shared with TRBD1. This CDR3 is 16 amino acids long. Germline CDR1 DFQATT, CDR2 SNEGSKA (reference sequence). The trim removed 2 bases at V and 3 bases at J, leaving 9 bases unmatched. CDR3 region: CSARRTGQANNQPQHF. CDR3 DNA sequence: TGCAGTGCTAGAAGAACGGGACAGGCTAACAATCAGCCCCAGCATTTT.

About this clonotype itself: A read error may be the cause here, since a much bigger clone is one base away. The V and J genes are TRBV3-1 and TRBJ2-1; the match to TRBD1 covers 11 bases. This CDR3 region has 16 residues. Germline CDR1 and CDR2: LGHDT and YNNKEL (reference sequence). The DNA of the CDR3 is TGTGCCAGCAGCCAAGGGGACAGGGGGATTAGGGATGAGCGGTTCTTC. Translation: CASSQGDRGIRDERFF.

Regarding this clonotype: A read error is possible here, since a much larger clone lies one base away. V usage is TRBV11-2 and J usage is TRBJ2-6, with no clear D. The CDR3 has 13 residues. From germline, CDR1 is SGHAT and CDR2 FQNNGV. In nucleotides, the CDR3 is TGTGCCAGCAGCAACCAGGTGGCCAACGTCCTGGCTTTC. It encodes CASSNQVANVLAF.

V is TRBV29-1 and J is TRBJ2-1, with 14 positions matching TRBD2. The CDR3 extends over 16 amino acids. J gave up 9 bases and V 6 bases, and 13 bases lay outside the gene matches. Germline values: CDR1 SQVTM, CDR2 ANQGSEA. CDR3 residues: CSVSPGTSGSYGEQFF. CDR3 DNA sequence: TGCAGCGTGAGTCCCGGGACTAGCGGGAGTTACGGTGAGCAGTTCTTC.

V gene TRBV24-1 combines with J gene TRBJ1-1, with 11 nucleotides matching TRBD1. The ends lost 8 bases at V and 3 bases at J; junction bases unmatched: 10. The CDR3 is 16 amino acids. Germline V gene data show CDR1 as KGHDR and CDR2 as SFDVKD. CDR3 sequence (DNA): TGTGCCACCAAAGACCGGGACAGGGGGTTCTACACTGAAGCTTTCTTT. Its translation is CATKDRDRGFYTEAFF.

This clonotype has ten or more counts. The rearrangement joins TRBV15 to TRBJ2-6, with TRBD1 matching over 7 bases. CDR1 LNHNV and CDR2 YYDKDF come from the germline V gene (reference sequence). This CDR3 comprises 13 residues. J lost 12 bases, V lost 5 bases, and 7 bases had no gene match. CDR3 DNA sequence: TGTGCCACCAGCGTTACAGGGACAGCCGTCCTGACTTTC. Protein product: CATSVTGTAVLTF.

The rearrangement joins TRBV20-1 to TRBJ2-1; TRBD2 matches at 11 bases. The junction had 12 bases not matched to a gene; V was cut back by 0 bases and J by 8 bases. The CDR3 has 17 amino acids. Germline V gene lookup returns CDR1 DFQATT and CDR2 SNEGSKA (reference sequence). CDR3 DNA sequence: TGCAGTGCTAGAGATTTCCCCAGTCTAGCGGGGGGTGATGAGCAGTTCTTC. Protein: CSARDFPSLAGGDEQFF.

V usage is TRBV6-2 or TRBV6-3 and J usage is TRBJ1-5, with D perhaps matching TRBD1 (6 bases). Trimming took off 4 bases at V and 3 bases at J, with 13 bases between the two ends. Germline V lookup: CDR1 MNHEY, CDR2 SVGEGT. CDR3 length equals 15 residues. In DNA, the CDR3 is TGTGCCAGCAGTTTGGGGGGCTGGGTCAATCAGCCCCAGCATTTT. Protein: CASSLGGWVNQPQHF.